The 3 T cell receptor beta chains listed next were all sequenced from one sample in a study of spatial heterogeneity in lung cancer. Broader study findings: Within tumors, counts of expanded alpha and beta TCRs tracked tumor mutation counts.

One entry per CDR3 protein results from TCRdb running MiXCR on the 5' RACE reads. Found here are 9,000 to 13,000 distinct CDR3 sequences, about 8% of them singletons; the top ten hold around 22%. Time point: sample taken at primary tumor resection. These receptors have no known antigen. This sample comprised lung tumor tissue, obtained at surgery. These receptors were obtained from a female donor with early-stage non-small cell lung cancer.

This clonotype was found many times. This beta chain is a stray read from a library made for alpha chains; its abundance is not meaningful. The rearrangement joins TRBV7-2 to TRBJ1-5; 7 nucleotides line up with TRBD1. Losses at the gene ends were 5 bases for V and 1 base for J; bases not matched to a gene: 8. This CDR3 is built from 16 residues. Germline V gene data show CDR1 as SGHTA and CDR2 as FQGNSA. The CDR3 DNA sequence: TGTGCCAGCAGCCCAATCCGACAGGGAAGCAATCAGCCCCAGCATTTT. Encoded protein: CASSPIRQGSNQPQHF.

This clonotype is judged medium-sized. Within a library made for alpha chains, this beta chain is off target, and its count is uninformative. The rearrangement uses TRBV9 and TRBJ2-3, with a tentative D call TRBD2 (6 bases). This CDR3 contains 16 residues. CDR1 is SGDLS and CDR2 is YYNGEE in the germline V gene. V dropped 0 bases and J dropped 5 bases, with 16 bases sitting between them. CDR3 bases: TGTGCCAGCAGCGTAGCTACCGGAGGGAGAGAAGATACGCAGTATTTT. Its translation: CASSVATGGREDTQYF.

This clonotype was picked up many times. Found in a library prepared for alpha chains, this beta chain is an off-target read, and its abundance has little meaning. The chain couples TRBV3-1 to TRBJ1-6; the D gene is possibly TRBD1 (5 bases). Germline CDR1 and CDR2: LGHDT and YNNKEL (reference sequence). V was pared by 6 bases and J by 6 bases, with 15 bases between. This CDR3 is built from 15 residues. The CDR3 DNA reads as TGTGCCAGCAGTTCGACAGATTCGTCTAATTCACCCCTCCACTTT. Residues: CASSSTDSSNSPLHF.